One sample yielded the 3 T cell receptor beta chains listed below, sequenced in a study of T cell responses to AZD1222 COVID-19 vaccine. The assay was immunoSEQ multiplex PCR, and TCRdb's table has in-frame clones only and misses some. Among approximately 110,000 clones listed, 90% to 95% were seen once. This sample comprised peripheral blood, obtained on day 0 of AZD1222 vaccination. The origin of the receptors is an adult in good health.

CDR3 nucleotide sequence: TGTGCCATCAGTGGAGGGGACAGGGAAGCTTTCTTT. Its translation: CAISGGDREAFF. The gene calls are TRBV10-3 and TRBJ1-1; TRBD1 agrees at 8 bases. V gave up 4 bases and J gave up 8 bases; unmatched junction bases: 3. The germline V gene encodes CDR1 ENHRY and CDR2 SYGVKD. CDR3 length equals 12 residues.

As regards this clone: Other DNA sequences in the sample encode the same CDR3. The CDR3 is CASSLGTSGSYEQYF. CDR3 bases: TGCGCCAGCAGCTTGGGGACTAGCGGAAGCTACGAGCAGTACTTC. J is TRBJ2-7 and V is TRBV5-1, with TRBD2 matching over 10 bases. Trimming cost V 0 bases and J 3 bases; bases outside gene matches: 3. The CDR3 consists of 15 residues. In germline, CDR1 is SGHRS, CDR2 YFSETQ.

The V call is TRBV6-2 or TRBV6-3, the J call TRBJ2-4, with D perhaps TRBD1 (6 bases). CDR1 is MNHEY, CDR2 SVGEGT, per germline. There are 16 residues in the CDR3. V was trimmed by 2 bases and J by 4 bases, leaving 15 bases between them. CDR3 DNA sequence: TGTGCCAGCAGTTACGGTGGACAGAGGGTAAAAAACATTCAGTACTTC. Translating gives CASSYGGQRVKNIQYF.